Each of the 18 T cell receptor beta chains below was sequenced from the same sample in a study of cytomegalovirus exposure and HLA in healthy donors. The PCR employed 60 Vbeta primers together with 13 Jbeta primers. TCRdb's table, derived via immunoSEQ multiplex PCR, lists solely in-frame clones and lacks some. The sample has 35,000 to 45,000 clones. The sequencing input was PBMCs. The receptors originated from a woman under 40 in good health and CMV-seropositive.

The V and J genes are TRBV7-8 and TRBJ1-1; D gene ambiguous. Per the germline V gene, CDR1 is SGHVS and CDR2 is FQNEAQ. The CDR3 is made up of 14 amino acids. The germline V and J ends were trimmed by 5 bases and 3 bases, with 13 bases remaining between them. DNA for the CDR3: TGTGCCAGCAGCCCTTGGCTGTTTGACACTGAAGCTTTCTTT. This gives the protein CASSPWLFDTEAFF.

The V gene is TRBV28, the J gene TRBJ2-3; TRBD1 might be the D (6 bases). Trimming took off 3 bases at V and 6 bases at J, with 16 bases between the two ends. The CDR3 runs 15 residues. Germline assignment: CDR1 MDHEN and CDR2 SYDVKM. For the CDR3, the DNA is TGTGCCAGCAGTTTTGCAGGGGTCCGAGGGGATACGCAGTATTTT. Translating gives CASSFAGVRGDTQYF.

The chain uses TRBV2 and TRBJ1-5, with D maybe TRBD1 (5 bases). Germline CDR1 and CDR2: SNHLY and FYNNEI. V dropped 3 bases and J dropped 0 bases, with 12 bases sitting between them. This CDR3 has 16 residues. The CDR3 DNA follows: TGTGCCAGCAGTGATCAGGGTCCCCTTAGCAATCAGCCCCAGCATTTT. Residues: CASSDQGPLSNQPQHF. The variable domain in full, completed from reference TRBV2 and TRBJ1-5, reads EPEVTQTPSHQVTQMGQEVILRCVPISNHLYFYWYRQILGQKVEFLVSFYNNEISEKSEIFDDQFSVERPDGSNFTLKIRSTKLEDSAMYFCASSDQGPLSNQPQHFGDGTRLSIL.

CDR3 sequence reads: CASSPRQRGSHNEQFF. In DNA form, the CDR3 reads TGCGCCAGCAGCCCCCGGCAGCGGGGGAGCCACAATGAGCAGTTCTTC. The genes are TRBV5-1 and TRBJ2-1; 8 positions match TRBD2. The CDR3 runs to 16 residues. Germline V lookup: CDR1 SGHRS, CDR2 YFSETQ. J was trimmed by 5 bases and V by 4 bases; bases with no gene match: 11.

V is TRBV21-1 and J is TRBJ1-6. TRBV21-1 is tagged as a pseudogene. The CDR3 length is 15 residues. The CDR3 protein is CASSNPTGYNSPLHF. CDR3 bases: TGTGCCAGCAGCAATCCTACGGGATATAATTCACCCCTCCACTTT.

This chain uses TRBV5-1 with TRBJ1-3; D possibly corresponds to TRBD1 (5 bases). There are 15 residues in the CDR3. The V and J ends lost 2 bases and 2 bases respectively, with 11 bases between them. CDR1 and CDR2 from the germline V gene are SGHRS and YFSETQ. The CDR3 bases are TGCGCCAGCAGCTTATCCGGGACTCCTGGAAACACCATATATTTT. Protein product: CASSLSGTPGNTIYF.

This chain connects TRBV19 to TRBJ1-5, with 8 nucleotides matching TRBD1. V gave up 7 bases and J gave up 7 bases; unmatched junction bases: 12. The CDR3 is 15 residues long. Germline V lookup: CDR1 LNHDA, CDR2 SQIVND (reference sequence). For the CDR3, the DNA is TGTGCCAGTACAGATGCAGGGGGCCTAAGACAGCCCCAGCATTTT. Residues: CASTDAGGLRQPQHF.

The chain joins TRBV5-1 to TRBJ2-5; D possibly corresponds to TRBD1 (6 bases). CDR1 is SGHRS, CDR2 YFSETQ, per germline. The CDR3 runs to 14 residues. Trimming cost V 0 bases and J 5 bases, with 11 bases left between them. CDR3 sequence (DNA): TGCGCCAGCAGCTTGGGAACAGGGATGGAGACCCAGTACTTC. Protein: CASSLGTGMETQYF.

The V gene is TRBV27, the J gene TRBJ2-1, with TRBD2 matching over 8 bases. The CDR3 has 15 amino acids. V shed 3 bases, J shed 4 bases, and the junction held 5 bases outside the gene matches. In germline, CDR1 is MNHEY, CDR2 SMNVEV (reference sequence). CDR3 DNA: TGTGCCAGCAGTTTTATAGCGGGGAAATACAATGAGCAGTTCTTC. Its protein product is CASSFIAGKYNEQFF.

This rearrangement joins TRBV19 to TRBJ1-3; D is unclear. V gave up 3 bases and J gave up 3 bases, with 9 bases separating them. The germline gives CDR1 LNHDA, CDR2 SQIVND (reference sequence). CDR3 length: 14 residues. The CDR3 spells CASSILDFGNTIYF. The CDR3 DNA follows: TGTGCCAGTAGTATTCTAGACTTTGGAAACACCATATATTTT.

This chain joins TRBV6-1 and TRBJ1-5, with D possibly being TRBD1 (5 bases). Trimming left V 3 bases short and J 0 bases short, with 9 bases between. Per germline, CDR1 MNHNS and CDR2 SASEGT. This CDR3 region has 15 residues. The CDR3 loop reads CASSEGLISNQPQHF. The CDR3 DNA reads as TGTGCCAGCAGTGAGGGGCTGATTAGCAATCAGCCCCAGCATTTT.

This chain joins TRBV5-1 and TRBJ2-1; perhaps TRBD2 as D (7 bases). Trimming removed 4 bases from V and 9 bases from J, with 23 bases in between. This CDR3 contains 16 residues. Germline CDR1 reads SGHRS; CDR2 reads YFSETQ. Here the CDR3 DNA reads TGCGCCAGCAGCAGGGAGGGGGGGGCCTTACTTCTTGAGCAGTTCTTC. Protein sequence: CASSREGGALLLEQFF.

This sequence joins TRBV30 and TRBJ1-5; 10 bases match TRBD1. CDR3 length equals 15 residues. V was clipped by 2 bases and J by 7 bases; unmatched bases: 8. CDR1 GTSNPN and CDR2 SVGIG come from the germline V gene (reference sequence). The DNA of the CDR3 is TGTGCCTGGAGTAGGGGGACAGGGGATGTACAGCCCCAGCATTTT. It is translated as CAWSRGTGDVQPQHF.

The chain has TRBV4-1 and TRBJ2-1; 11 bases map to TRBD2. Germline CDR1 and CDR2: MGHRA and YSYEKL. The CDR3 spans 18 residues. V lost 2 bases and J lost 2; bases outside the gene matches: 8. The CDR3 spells CASSQRLAGGPPYNEQFF. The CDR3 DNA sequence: TGCGCCAGCAGCCAACGGCTAGCGGGGGGCCCCCCCTACAATGAGCAGTTCTTC.

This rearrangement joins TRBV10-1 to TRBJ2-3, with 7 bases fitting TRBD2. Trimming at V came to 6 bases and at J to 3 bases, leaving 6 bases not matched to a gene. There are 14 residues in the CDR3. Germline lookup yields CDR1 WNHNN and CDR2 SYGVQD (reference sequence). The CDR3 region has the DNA TGCGCCAGCAGGGGAGGGTTGAGTACAGATACGCAGTATTTT. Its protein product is CASRGGLSTDTQYF.

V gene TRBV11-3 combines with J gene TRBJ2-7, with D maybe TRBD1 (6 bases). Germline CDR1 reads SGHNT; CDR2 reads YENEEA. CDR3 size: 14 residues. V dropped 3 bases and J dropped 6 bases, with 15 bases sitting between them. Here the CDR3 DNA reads TGTGCCAGCAGCTTCGAGAGGGGGTATGGCGAGCAGTACTTC. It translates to CASSFERGYGEQYF.

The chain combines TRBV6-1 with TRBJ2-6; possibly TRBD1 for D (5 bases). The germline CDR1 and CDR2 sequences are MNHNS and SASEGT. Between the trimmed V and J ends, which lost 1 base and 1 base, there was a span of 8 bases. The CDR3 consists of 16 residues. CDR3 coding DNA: TGTGCCAGCAGTGAAGTTCAGGGTTCTGGGGCCAACGTCCTGACTTTC. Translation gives CASSEVQGSGANVLTF.

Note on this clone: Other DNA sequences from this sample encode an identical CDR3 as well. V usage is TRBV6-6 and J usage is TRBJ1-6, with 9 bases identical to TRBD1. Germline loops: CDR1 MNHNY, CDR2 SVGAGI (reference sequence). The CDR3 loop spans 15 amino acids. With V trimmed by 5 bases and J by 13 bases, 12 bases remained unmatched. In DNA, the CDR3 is TGTGCCAGCAGTGCGACCGGGACAGGGATTTCGCCCCTCCACTTT. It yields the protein CASSATGTGISPLHF.